Detailed here is one T cell receptor beta chain. Its target is unknown. The sample comes from a study of long-term antiretroviral therapy in people with HIV. The ends were cut back, 1 base at V and 7 bases at J, with 16 bases in the middle. Germline CDR1 SGHTA, CDR2 FQGTGA. This CDR3 comprises 15 residues. The libraries were made with immunoSEQ v3.0 at survey level. Measured with immunoSEQ multiplex PCR; TCRdb has only the in-frame clones, and not every one. The data hold about 34,000 clones, with about 93% observed a single time. Regarding the study as a whole: Even long-term ART left TRB diversity below transplant donor controls, despite gains. Blood in the study was drawn between the mid-2000s and the late 2010s, possibly under older ART regimens, which may be less effective than current ones.

Sequencing used unsorted PBMCs, obtained more than 5 years after starting antiretroviral therapy. The V gene is TRBV7-3, the J gene TRBJ1-2; D is possibly TRBD1 (6 bases). This TCR was sampled from a woman in her forties or fifties with HIV. The CDR3 coding sequence is TGTGCCAGCAGCTTAAGCGGCGGACAGTCGATTGGCTACACCTTC. Residues: CASSLSGGQSIGYTF. Looking up the rest from reference TRBV7-3 and TRBJ1-2 gives the full variable domain: GAGVSQTPSNKVTEKGKYVELRCDPISGHTALYWYRQSLGQGPEFLIYFQGTGAADDSGLPNDRFFAVRPEGSVSTLKIQRTERGDSAVYLCASSLSGGQSIGYTFGSGTRLTVV.